This passage covers 20 T cell receptor beta chains from one sample sequenced in a study of regulatory T cells in long-lasting Graves disease. Time point noted: newly diagnosed GD, antithyroid drugs for less than 3 months. RNA from PBMCs was the source of the TCR library. Combining iRepertoire HTBI primers with Arm-PCR of CDR3 regions, the authors built TCR beta libraries. TCRdb used MiXCR to reprocess the multiplex PCR reads, holding one entry per CDR3 protein. The sample lists about 540,000 distinct CDR3 sequences; about 13% were seen once. These same data were also listed under a study on T cells in Graves' hyperthyroidism and ophthalmopathy.

The sample here was peripheral blood mononuclear cells (PBMCs), taken at new diagnosis, from a patient treated with antithyroid drugs. The source of these receptors is a man aged 25-45 years with Graves disease.

The V and J genes are TRBV20-1 and TRBJ2-1, with 7 bases identical to TRBD2. The germline V gene has CDR1 DFQATT and CDR2 SNEGSKA (reference sequence). This CDR3 has 16 residues. J gave up 0 bases and V 3 bases, and 8 bases lay outside the gene matches. CDR3 amino acids: CSARMVAGFSYNEQFF. The CDR3, as DNA: TGCAGTGCTAGGATGGTAGCGGGCTTCTCCTACAATGAGCAGTTCTTC.

This clonotype was picked up many times. This chain joins TRBV6-2 or TRBV6-3 and TRBJ2-3, with 8 bases fitting TRBD2. Per germline, CDR1 MNHEY and CDR2 SVGEGT. This CDR3 comprises 13 residues. V trimming: 8 bases; J trimming: 5 bases; junction bases outside the gene matches: 6. The CDR3 DNA reads as TGTGCCAGCCGTGAGACTAGCGAAGATACGCAGTATTTT. Amino acids: CASRETSEDTQYF.

This clonotype was detected many times. J is TRBJ2-1 and V is TRBV6-1; 9 bases align to TRBD1. The CDR3 contains 14 residues. V was pared by 7 bases and J by 7 bases, with 8 bases of the junction left unmatched. Per the germline V gene, CDR1 is MNHNS and CDR2 is SASEGT. The CDR3 loop is CASNPGQGGNEQFF. CDR3 DNA sequence: TGTGCCAGCAACCCGGGACAGGGAGGAAATGAGCAGTTCTTC.

This clonotype was detected a few times. The rearrangement uses TRBV11-2 and TRBJ2-2; D possibly corresponds to TRBD2 (6 bases). The CDR3 runs to 15 residues. Deletions cut 8 bases from V and 7 bases from J, with 20 bases between. Germline V lookup: CDR1 SGHAT, CDR2 FQNNGV. CDR3 in amino acids: CASSTAGLFSGELFF. The CDR3 nucleotides read TGTGCCAGCTCCACGGCGGGACTTTTCAGCGGGGAGCTGTTTTTT.

Comment on this clonotype: It is likely a read error: a sequence one base away is far more abundant. The chain is built from TRBV7-9 and TRBJ2-1, with 7 bases aligning to TRBD2. This CDR3 spans 15 amino acids. CDR1 and CDR2 from the germline V gene are SEHNR and FQNEAQ (reference sequence). V trimming: 5 bases; J trimming: 2 bases; junction bases outside the gene matches: 6. The CDR3 reads CASSPDSGTYNEQFF. DNA for the CDR3: TGTGCCAGCAGCCCCGACAGCGGGACCTACAATGAGCAGTTCTTC.

This clonotype was detected ten times or more. V and J are TRBV11-2 and TRBJ2-4; D gene uncertain. The CDR3 has 17 amino acids. Germline V gene sequence: CDR1 SGHAT, CDR2 FQNNGV. Here the CDR3 DNA reads TGTGCAACAAGTCTTTCGGGCCTAAAGTCGGCCAAAAACATTCAGTACTTC. Translating gives CATSLSGLKSAKNIQYF.

The rearrangement uses TRBV19 and TRBJ1-2; tentative D call: TRBD1 (5 bases). Germline V CDR1 and CDR2: LNHDA, SQIVND (reference sequence). The CDR3 is made up of 17 amino acids. V shed 5 bases and J shed 2 bases, with 21 bases lying between them. In nucleotides, the CDR3 is TGTGCCAGTAGTTTCATGGTCCCCGGGGCCATAAACTATGGCTACACCTTC. Protein sequence: CASSFMVPGAINYGYTF. Using reference TRBV19 and TRBJ1-2 for the parts outside the CDR3, the full variable domain is DGGITQSPKYLFRKEGQNVTLSCEQNLNHDAMYWYRQDPGQGLRLIYYSQIVNDFQKGDIAEGYSVSREKKESFPLTVTSAQKNPTAFYLCASSFMVPGAINYGYTFGSGTRLTVV.

This clonotype was counted ten times or more. J is TRBJ1-2 and V is TRBV12-3 or TRBV12-4; 9 bases align to TRBD1. This CDR3 has 14 amino acids. Germline trimming cut 6 bases from V and 4 bases from J; bases unmatched to any gene: 6. DNA of the CDR3: TGTGCCAGCAGATCACAGGGGGCGGGCTATGGCTACACCTTC. This encodes CASRSQGAGYGYTF.

In this sample, this clonotype turned up many times. V usage is TRBV5-1 and J usage is TRBJ2-1; 7 bases are a match to TRBD2. The CDR3 consists of 17 residues. The trim removed 4 bases at V and 2 bases at J, leaving 12 bases unmatched. Germline-derived CDR1 and CDR2 are SGHRS and YFSETQ. The DNA of the CDR3 is TGCGCCAGCAGCGGCACGGCACGGGGGGTCACCTACAATGAGCAGTTCTTC. It yields the protein CASSGTARGVTYNEQFF. The variable domain in full, with the rest retrieved from reference TRBV5-1 and TRBJ2-1, is KAGVTQTPRYLIKTRGQQVTLSCSPISGHRSVSWYQQTPGQGLQFLFEYFSETQRNKGNFPGRFSGRQFSNSRSEMNVSTLELGDSALYLCASSGTARGVTYNEQFFGPGTRLTVL.

This clonotype was counted only a few times. The gene calls are TRBV4-1 and TRBJ2-7; TRBD2 aligns across 11 bases. Germline V CDR1 and CDR2: MGHRA, YSYEKL. V shed 3 bases, J shed 3 bases, and the junction held 4 bases outside the gene matches. The CDR3 sequence is 15 residues long. For the CDR3, the DNA is TGCGCCAGCAGCCATCCGACTAGCGGGAACTACGAGCAGTACTTC. This translates into CASSHPTSGNYEQYF.

A few counts support this clonotype. V and J are TRBV6-2 or TRBV6-3 and TRBJ2-1; 7 nucleotides align to TRBD1. This CDR3 is 15 amino acids long. The ends lost 5 bases at V and 4 bases at J; junction bases unmatched: 8. Germline loops: CDR1 MNHEY, CDR2 SVGEGT. CDR3 nucleotide sequence: TGTGCCAGCAGTAAGGGGGCAGGGGATTACAATGAGCAGTTCTTC. Its protein is CASSKGAGDYNEQFF.

In this sample, this clonotype turned up many times. The chain couples TRBV12-3 or TRBV12-4 to TRBJ2-1; no definite D call. The CDR3 totals 12 residues. The V and J ends lost 0 bases and 6 bases respectively, with 3 bases between them. The CDR3 DNA follows: TGTGCCAGCAGTTTAGCTAGCAATGAGCAGTTCTTC. Encoded protein: CASSLASNEQFF.

This clonotype was picked up many times. The chain is built from TRBV20-1 and TRBJ2-7, with TRBD2 matching over 9 bases. The CDR3 covers 14 residues. Germline V gene lookup returns CDR1 DFQATT and CDR2 SNEGSKA (reference sequence). The V segment lost 5 bases and the J segment 1 base; nucleotides outside the gene matches: 6. The CDR3: CSALAGVGSYEQYF. For the CDR3, the DNA is TGCAGTGCTTTAGCGGGAGTAGGGTCCTACGAGCAGTACTTC.

Concerning this clonotype itself: Germline and junction disagree at one end, which may indicate a read error. The chain uses TRBV6-1 and TRBJ2-5; 10 nucleotides line up with TRBD1. Per the germline V gene, CDR1 is MNHNS and CDR2 is SASEGT. CDR3 length: 13 amino acids. In DNA, the CDR3 is TGTGCCAGCAGGAGGACAGGGGGAGAGGCCCAGTACTTC. Its protein product is CASRRTGGEAQYF.

J is TRBJ1-4 and V is TRBV2; 7 positions match TRBD1. The ends lost 6 bases at V and 5 bases at J; junction bases unmatched: 6. This CDR3 region has 14 residues. CDR1 is SNHLY and CDR2 is FYNNEI in the germline V gene. CDR3 sequence reads: CASSTRQGNEKLFF. The CDR3 nucleotides read TGTGCCAGCAGCACAAGACAGGGAAATGAAAAACTGTTTTTT. Using reference TRBV2 and TRBJ1-4 for the parts outside the CDR3, the full variable domain is EPEVTQTPSHQVTQMGQEVILRCVPISNHLYFYWYRQILGQKVEFLVSFYNNEISEKSEIFDDQFSVERPDGSNFTLKIRSTKLEDSAMYFCASSTRQGNEKLFFGSGTQLSVL.

A few counts support this clonotype. The gene calls are TRBV9 and TRBJ2-1; possibly TRBD1 or TRBD2 for D (6 bases each). There are 15 residues in the CDR3. Germline assignment: CDR1 SGDLS and CDR2 YYNGEE. V was shortened by 4 bases and J by 5 bases, with 16 bases between the two germline ends. The CDR3 protein is CASSLEGGVDNEQFF. The CDR3 DNA reads as TGTGCCAGCAGCTTGGAGGGGGGCGTTGACAATGAGCAGTTCTTC.

The chain is built from TRBV9 and TRBJ1-4, with no clear D. There are 13 residues in the CDR3. CDR1 SGDLS and CDR2 YYNGEE come from the germline V gene. V gave up 3 bases and J gave up 10 bases, with 13 bases separating them. The CDR3 DNA reads TGTGCCAGCAGCGACGGCACCCCCGGAAAACTGTTTTTT. Amino acid sequence: CASSDGTPGKLFF.

Ten or more counts support this clonotype. The gene calls are TRBV7-8 and TRBJ1-1, with a possible D match to TRBD1 (5 bases). The CDR3 totals 16 residues. CDR1 SGHVS and CDR2 FQNEAQ come from the germline V gene. The V and J ends lost 5 bases and 2 bases respectively, with 18 bases between them. This CDR3 is CASSLSRVPGNTEAFF. DNA for the CDR3: TGTGCCAGCAGCCTGAGCAGGGTGCCGGGCAACACTGAAGCTTTCTTT.

This chain connects TRBV18 to TRBJ2-7; TRBD1 might be the D (6 bases). Per the germline V gene, CDR1 is KGHSH and CDR2 is LQKENI. Between the trimmed V and J ends, which lost 8 bases and 4 bases, there was a span of 15 bases. The length of the CDR3 is 13 residues. CDR3 coding DNA: TGTGCCAGCGAACGCGGACAGAGATACGAGCAGTACTTC. Amino acid sequence: CASERGQRYEQYF.

This clonotype was seen more than once but under ten times. V gene TRBV6-1 combines with J gene TRBJ2-1; D possibly uses TRBD1 or TRBD2 (7 bases each). CDR1 is MNHNS and CDR2 is SASEGT in the germline V gene. The CDR3 has 18 amino acids. V was clipped by 5 bases and J by 15 bases, with 35 bases between them. For the CDR3, the DNA is TGTGCCAGCAGTACCCGGGACAGACCTCTAACCACAGCGGGACCCTCGTTCTTC. The encoded protein is CASSTRDRPLTTAGPSFF.